This T cell receptor (beta chain) appears in the sequencing data of a study of T cell changes during pregnancy in multiple sclerosis. Data came from immunoSEQ multiplex PCR; TCRdb stores just in-frame clones and leaves some out. The table includes approximately 27,000 clones, around nine tenths detected once. With 5 bases removed from V and 3 bases from J, the gap between germline ends came to 14 bases. The length of the CDR3 is 14 residues. Germline V lookup: CDR1 SGHAT, CDR2 FQNNGV. This receptor was taken from a female donor with multiple sclerosis, enrolled in a pregnancy study. This chain uses TRBV11-2 with TRBJ2-7; TRBD2 might be the D (5 bases). The input for sequencing was CD4+ T cells from peripheral blood mononuclear cells, taken in the first trimester of pregnancy. The DNA of the CDR3 is TGTGCCAGCAGCGCCGGGATCTCCCTCTACGAGCAGTACTTC. Translation gives CASSAGISLYEQYF.